One and the same sample provided the 12 T cell receptor beta chains below, sequenced in a study of neoadjuvant nivolumab and ipilimumab in lung cancer. The protocol was immunoSEQ multiplex PCR, while the TCRdb copy is restricted to in-frame clones and leaves out a portion. Of tens of thousands of clones in the sample, around 80% were seen once. The specimen was peripheral blood, collected before neoadjuvant nivolumab, alone or with ipilimumab. The receptor set was obtained from an adult with non-small cell lung cancer.

V gene TRBV13 combines with J gene TRBJ1-5; D gene uncertain. The CDR3 is 12 amino acids. The germline CDR1 and CDR2 sequences are PRHDT and FYEKMQ (reference sequence). Trimming took off 3 bases at V and 4 bases at J, with 4 bases between the two ends. CDR3 residues: CASSFSNQPQHF. In nucleotides, the CDR3 is TGTGCCAGCAGCTTTAGTAATCAGCCCCAGCATTTT.

The chain is built from TRBV21-1 and TRBJ2-2; TRBD2 is the table's D call and was not checked against the DNA. TRBV21-1 is a pseudogene. The CDR3 totals 14 residues. CDR3 in amino acids: CASTFFFDTGELFF. The CDR3 DNA reads as TGTGCCAGCACCTTCTTTTTTGACACCGGGGAGCTGTTTTTT.

This clone was recorded only once. V is TRBV7-8 and J is TRBJ2-1; possible D gene TRBD2, 5 bases. V lost 5 bases to trimming and J lost 12 bases, with 17 bases between them. The CDR3 spans 13 residues. Germline CDR1 is SGHVS and CDR2 is FQNEAQ. The CDR3 DNA is TGTGCCAGCAGCCTCGATACTAGTTCTAGGCAGTTCTTC. Amino acid sequence: CASSLDTSSRQFF.

This chain links TRBV28 with TRBJ1-4; D perhaps matches TRBD1 (5 bases). The CDR3 loop spans 11 amino acids. V gave up 6 bases and J gave up 8 bases, with 7 bases separating them. The germline V gene encodes CDR1 MDHEN and CDR2 SYDVKM. The CDR3 nucleotides read TGTGCCAGCAGACACAGGGAAAAACTGTTTTTT. This encodes CASRHREKLFF.

This chain connects TRBV10-3 to TRBJ1-6, with D unresolved. Trimming removed 5 bases from V and 6 bases from J, with 8 bases in between. CDR1 is ENHRY, CDR2 SYGVKD, per germline. This CDR3 comprises 13 residues. The CDR3 region has the DNA TGTGCCATCAGTAGCGGAATTAATTCACCCCTCCACTTT. The encoded protein is CAISSGINSPLHF.

J is TRBJ2-5 and V is TRBV27; TRBD1 is a possible D gene (6 bases). V lost 4 bases and J 5 bases, leaving 11 bases between the germline ends. The CDR3 runs 13 residues. The V gene's germline CDR1 is MNHEY and CDR2 SMNVEV (reference sequence). The CDR3 nucleotides read TGTGCCAGCAGTTCCCAGGGGTGGGAGACCCAGTACTTC. It codes for CASSSQGWETQYF.

CDR3 nucleotides: TGTGCCAGTCTCGTTTACCCTATCCACACTGAAGCTTTCTTT. Translated: CASLVYPIHTEAFF. The rearrangement joins TRBV13 to TRBJ1-1; D remains unclear. The CDR3 length is 14 residues. Germline-derived CDR1 and CDR2 are PRHDT and FYEKMQ (reference sequence). Trimming pared 9 bases from V and 3 bases from J, leaving 17 bases between.

V is TRBV5-1 and J is TRBJ2-7, with D possibly being TRBD1 (6 bases). The CDR3 is 12 residues long. From germline, CDR1 is SGHRS and CDR2 YFSETQ. The V and J ends lost 5 bases and 2 bases respectively, with 8 bases between them. CDR3 loop: CASSAGAYEQYF. In DNA form, the CDR3 reads TGCGCCAGCAGTGCAGGGGCCTACGAGCAGTACTTC.

V and J are TRBV4-1 and TRBJ1-5; unclear D gene. The CDR3 sequence is 15 residues long. Germline CDR1 MGHRA, CDR2 YSYEKL. V was clipped by 4 bases and J by 0 bases, with 10 bases between them. CDR3 bases: TGCGCCAGCAGCCCCCAAACGGATAGCAATCAGCCCCAGCATTTT. Amino acids: CASSPQTDSNQPQHF.

The V call is TRBV5-1, the J call TRBJ1-2, with 7 bases aligning to TRBD1. V lost 4 bases to trimming and J lost 6 bases; unmatched junction nucleotides: 9. CDR3 length equals 14 residues. The germline gives CDR1 SGHRS, CDR2 YFSETQ. The CDR3 region is CASSLEGQPHGYTF. The CDR3 DNA follows: TGCGCCAGCAGCCTGGAGGGACAGCCCCATGGCTACACCTTC.

V usage is TRBV4-3 and J usage is TRBJ2-5; D might be TRBD2 (6 bases). The CDR3 has 14 residues. V was shortened by 1 base and J by 5 bases, with 11 bases between the two germline ends. Germline V CDR1 and CDR2: LGHNA, YSLEER. The chain's CDR3 is CASSQGGVVETQYF. CDR3 sequence (DNA): TGCGCCAGCAGCCAAGGCGGGGTCGTGGAGACCCAGTACTTC.

This clone was counted only a few times. This chain's CDR3 is CASSLTAIDSPLHF. CDR3 bases: TGTGCCAGCAGCCTCACAGCGATTGATTCACCCCTCCACTTT. V gene TRBV7-9 combines with J gene TRBJ1-6; D not certain. Trimming removed 5 bases from V and 8 bases from J, with 13 bases in between. Germline CDR1 reads SEHNR; CDR2 reads FQNEAQ (reference sequence). The CDR3 is 14 amino acids.